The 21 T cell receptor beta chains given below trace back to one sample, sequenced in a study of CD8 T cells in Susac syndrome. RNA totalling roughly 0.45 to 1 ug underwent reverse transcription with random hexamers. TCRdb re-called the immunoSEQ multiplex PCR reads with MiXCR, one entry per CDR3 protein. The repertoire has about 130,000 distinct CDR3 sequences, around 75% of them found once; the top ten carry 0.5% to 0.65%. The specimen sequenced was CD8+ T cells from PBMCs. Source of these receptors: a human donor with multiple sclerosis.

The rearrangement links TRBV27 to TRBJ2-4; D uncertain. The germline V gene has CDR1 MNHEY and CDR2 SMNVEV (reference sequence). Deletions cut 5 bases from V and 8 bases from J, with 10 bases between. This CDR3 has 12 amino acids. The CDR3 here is CASSPYPDIQYF. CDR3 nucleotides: TGTGCCAGCAGTCCGTACCCGGACATTCAGTACTTC.

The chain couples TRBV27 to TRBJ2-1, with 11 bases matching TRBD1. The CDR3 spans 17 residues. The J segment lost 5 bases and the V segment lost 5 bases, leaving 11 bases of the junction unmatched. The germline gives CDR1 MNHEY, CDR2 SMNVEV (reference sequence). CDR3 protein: CASSRPKGQGGHNEQFF. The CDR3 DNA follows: TGTGCCAGCAGTAGGCCGAAGGGACAGGGGGGCCACAATGAGCAGTTCTTC.

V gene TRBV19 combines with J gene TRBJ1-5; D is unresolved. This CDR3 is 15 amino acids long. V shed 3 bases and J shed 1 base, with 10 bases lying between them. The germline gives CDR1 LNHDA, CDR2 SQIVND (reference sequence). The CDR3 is CASSIVGRSNQPQHF. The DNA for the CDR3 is TGTGCCAGTAGTATCGTAGGGAGAAGCAATCAGCCCCAGCATTTT.

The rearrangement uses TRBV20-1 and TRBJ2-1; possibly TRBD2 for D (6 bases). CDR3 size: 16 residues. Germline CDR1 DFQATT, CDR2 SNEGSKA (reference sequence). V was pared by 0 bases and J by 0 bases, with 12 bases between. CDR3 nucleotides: TGCAGTGCTAGAGATCAGGAGGGCCCCTCCTACAATGAGCAGTTCTTC. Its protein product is CSARDQEGPSYNEQFF.

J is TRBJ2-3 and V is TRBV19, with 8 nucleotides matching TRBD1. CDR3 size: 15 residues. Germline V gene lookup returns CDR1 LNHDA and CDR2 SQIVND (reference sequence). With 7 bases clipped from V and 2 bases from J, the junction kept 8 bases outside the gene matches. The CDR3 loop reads CASTLTGVFTDTQYF. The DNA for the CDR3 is TGTGCCAGTACCCTGACAGGGGTGTTCACAGATACGCAGTATTTT.

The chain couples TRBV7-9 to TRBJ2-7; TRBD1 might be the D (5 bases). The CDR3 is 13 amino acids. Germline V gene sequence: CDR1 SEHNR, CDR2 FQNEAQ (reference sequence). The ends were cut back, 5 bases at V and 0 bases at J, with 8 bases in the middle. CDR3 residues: CASSPDTSYEQYF. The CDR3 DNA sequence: TGTGCCAGCAGCCCGGACACCTCCTACGAGCAGTACTTC.

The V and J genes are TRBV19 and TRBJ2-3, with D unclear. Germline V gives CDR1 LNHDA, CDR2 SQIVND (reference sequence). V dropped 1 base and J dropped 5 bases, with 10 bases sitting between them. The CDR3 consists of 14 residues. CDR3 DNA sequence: TGTGCCAGTAGTATAGGGGCAGCCTTAGATACGCAGTATTTT. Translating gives CASSIGAALDTQYF.

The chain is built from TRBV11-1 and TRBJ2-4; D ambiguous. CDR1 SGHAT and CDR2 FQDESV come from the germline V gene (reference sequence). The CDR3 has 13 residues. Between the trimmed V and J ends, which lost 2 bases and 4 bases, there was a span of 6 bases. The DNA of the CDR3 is TGTGCCAGCAGCTTATTAAATAAAAACATTCAGTACTTC. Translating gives CASSLLNKNIQYF.

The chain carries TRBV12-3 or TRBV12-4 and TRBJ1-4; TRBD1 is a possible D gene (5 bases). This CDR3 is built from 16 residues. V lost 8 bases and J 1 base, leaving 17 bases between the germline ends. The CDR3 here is CASGSGYLLTNEKLFF. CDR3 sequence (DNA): TGTGCCAGCGGCTCAGGGTACCTTTTAACTAATGAAAAACTGTTTTTT.

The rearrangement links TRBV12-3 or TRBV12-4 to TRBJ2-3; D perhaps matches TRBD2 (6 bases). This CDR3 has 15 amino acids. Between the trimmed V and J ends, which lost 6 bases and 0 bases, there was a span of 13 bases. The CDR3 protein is CASSHSGYSTDTQYF. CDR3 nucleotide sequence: TGTGCCAGCAGCCATAGCGGCTACAGCACAGATACGCAGTATTTT.

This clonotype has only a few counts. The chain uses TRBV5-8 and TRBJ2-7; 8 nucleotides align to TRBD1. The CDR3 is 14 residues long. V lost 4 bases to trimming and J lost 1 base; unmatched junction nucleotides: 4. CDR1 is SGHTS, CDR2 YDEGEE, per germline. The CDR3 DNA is TGTGCCAGCAGCCCCGGGACAGGTTCCTACGAGCAGTACTTC. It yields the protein CASSPGTGSYEQYF. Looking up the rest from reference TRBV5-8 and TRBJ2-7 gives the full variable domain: EAGVTQSPTHLIKTRGQQATLRCSPISGHTSVYWYQQALGLGLQFLLWYDEGEERNRGNFPPRFSGRQFPNYSSELNVNALELEDSALYLCASSPGTGSYEQYFGPGTRLTVT.

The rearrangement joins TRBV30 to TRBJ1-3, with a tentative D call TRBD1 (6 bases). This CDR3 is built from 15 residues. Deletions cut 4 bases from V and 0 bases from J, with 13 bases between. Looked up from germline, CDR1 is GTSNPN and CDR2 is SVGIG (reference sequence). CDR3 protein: CAWNDRTYSGNTIYF. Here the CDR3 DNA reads TGTGCCTGGAATGACAGGACCTACTCTGGAAACACCATATATTTT.

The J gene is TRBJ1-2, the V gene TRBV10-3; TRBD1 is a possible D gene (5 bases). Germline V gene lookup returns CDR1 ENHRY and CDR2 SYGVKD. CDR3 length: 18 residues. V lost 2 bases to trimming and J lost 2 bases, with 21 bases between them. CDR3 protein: CAISERDQRDGSNYGYTF. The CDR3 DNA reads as TGTGCCATCAGTGAGCGGGATCAGCGGGACGGCAGCAACTATGGCTACACCTTC.

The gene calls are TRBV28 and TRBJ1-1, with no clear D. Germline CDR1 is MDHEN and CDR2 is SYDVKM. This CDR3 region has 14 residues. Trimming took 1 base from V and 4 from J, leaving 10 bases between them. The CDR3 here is CASSLSRGVTEAFF. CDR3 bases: TGTGCCAGCAGTTTATCGAGAGGAGTCACTGAAGCTTTCTTT.

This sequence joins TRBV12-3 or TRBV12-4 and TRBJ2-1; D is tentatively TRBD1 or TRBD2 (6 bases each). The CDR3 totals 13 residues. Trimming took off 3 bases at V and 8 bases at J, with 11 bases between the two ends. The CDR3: CASSFPGAHEQFF. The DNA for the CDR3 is TGTGCCAGCAGTTTTCCGGGGGCACATGAGCAGTTCTTC.

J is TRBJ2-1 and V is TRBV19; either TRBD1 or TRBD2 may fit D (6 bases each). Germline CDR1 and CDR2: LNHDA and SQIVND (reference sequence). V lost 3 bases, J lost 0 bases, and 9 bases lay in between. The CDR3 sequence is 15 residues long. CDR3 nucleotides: TGTGCCAGTAGTATGGGGGGCCGCTCCTACAATGAGCAGTTCTTC. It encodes CASSMGGRSYNEQFF.

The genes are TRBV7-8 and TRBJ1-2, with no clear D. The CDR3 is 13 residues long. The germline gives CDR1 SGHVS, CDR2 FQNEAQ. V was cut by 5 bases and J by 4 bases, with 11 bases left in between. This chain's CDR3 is CASSEGFFYGYTF. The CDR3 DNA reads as TGTGCCAGCAGCGAGGGCTTTTTCTATGGCTACACCTTC.

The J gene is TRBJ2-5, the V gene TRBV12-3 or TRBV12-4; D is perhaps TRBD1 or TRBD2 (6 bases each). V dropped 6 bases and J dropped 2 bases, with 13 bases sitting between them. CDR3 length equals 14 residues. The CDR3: CASSQLGGQETQYF. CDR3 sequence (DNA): TGTGCCAGCAGCCAGCTAGGGGGGCAAGAGACCCAGTACTTC.

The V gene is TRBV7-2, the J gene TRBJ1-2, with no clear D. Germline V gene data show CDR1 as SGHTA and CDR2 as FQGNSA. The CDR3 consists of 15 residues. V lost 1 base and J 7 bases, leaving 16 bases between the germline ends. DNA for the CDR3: TGTGCCAGCAGCTTAGTGCTTCCACCGTCCCCTGGCTACACCTTC. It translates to CASSLVLPPSPGYTF.

In nucleotides, the CDR3 is TGTGCCAGCAGACCGTCCTCGGGGACCTATTCCTACGAGCAGTACTTC. Protein product: CASRPSSGTYSYEQYF. This chain uses TRBV28 with TRBJ2-7; D might be TRBD1 or TRBD2, each matching 5 bases. The germline gives CDR1 MDHEN, CDR2 SYDVKM. The CDR3 length is 16 residues. Trimming removed 6 bases from V and 1 base from J, with 19 bases in between.

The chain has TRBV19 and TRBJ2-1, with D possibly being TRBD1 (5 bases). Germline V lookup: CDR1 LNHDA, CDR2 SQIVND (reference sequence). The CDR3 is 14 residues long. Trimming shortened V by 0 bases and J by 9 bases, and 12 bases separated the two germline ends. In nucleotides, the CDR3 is TGTGCCAGTAGTATAGAGAGTAGGGGTGGTGAGCAGTTCTTC. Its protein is CASSIESRGGEQFF.